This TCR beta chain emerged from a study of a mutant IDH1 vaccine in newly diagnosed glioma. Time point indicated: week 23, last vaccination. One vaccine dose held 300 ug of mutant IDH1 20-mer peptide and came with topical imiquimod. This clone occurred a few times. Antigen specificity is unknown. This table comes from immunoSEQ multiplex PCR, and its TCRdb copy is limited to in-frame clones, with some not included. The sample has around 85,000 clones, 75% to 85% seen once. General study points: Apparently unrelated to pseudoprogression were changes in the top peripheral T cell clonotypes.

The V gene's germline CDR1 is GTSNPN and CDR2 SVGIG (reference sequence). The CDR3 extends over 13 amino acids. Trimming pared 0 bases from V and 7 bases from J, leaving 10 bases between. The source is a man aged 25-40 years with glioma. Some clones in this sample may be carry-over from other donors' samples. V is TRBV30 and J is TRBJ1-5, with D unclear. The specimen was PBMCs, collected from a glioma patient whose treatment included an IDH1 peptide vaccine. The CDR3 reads CAWSVAERQPQHF. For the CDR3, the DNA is TGTGCCTGGAGTGTAGCGGAAAGACAGCCCCAGCATTTT. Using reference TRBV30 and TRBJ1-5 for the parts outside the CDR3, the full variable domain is SQTIHQWPATLVQPVGSPLSLECTVEGTSNPNLYWYRQAAGRGLQLLFYSVGIGQISSEVPQNLSASRPQDRQFILSSKKLLLSDSGFYLCAWSVAERQPQHFGDGTRLSIL.